This T cell receptor (beta chain) was found in a study of Graves' ophthalmopathy and Graves' hyperthyroidism. All donors with ophthalmopathy were recorded as having moderate-to-severe activity, CAS ≥3, NOSPECS ≥4 and a duration under 3 months. This clonotype has at least ten counts. The length of the CDR3 is 15 residues. The germline CDR1 and CDR2 sequences are DFQATT and SNEGSKA (reference sequence). J was trimmed by 2 bases and V by 1 base; bases with no gene match: 6. RNA transcripts were the template, and TCR beta CDR3 regions were amplified from them. A first-round RT-PCR used HTBI primers, followed by a second-round multiplex PCR. Via MiXCR, TCRdb re-called the multiplex PCR reads, giving one row per CDR3 protein. The profile shows over 40,000 distinct CDR3 sequences, 50% to 65% of them singletons.

The chain joins TRBV20-1 to TRBJ2-5, with 8 bases that match TRBD1. Material: peripheral blood. This clonotype originated in an adult man with Graves' ophthalmopathy. CDR3 in amino acids: CSARAKRTGQETQYF. The CDR3 coding sequence is TGCAGTGCTAGAGCTAAGAGGACAGGGCAAGAGACCCAGTACTTC.